This T cell receptor (beta chain) was profiled in a study of T cells in Graves' hyperthyroidism and ophthalmopathy. The TCR beta CDR3 regions underwent amplification using RNA transcripts as the source. HTBI primers were employed in a first-round RT-PCR of the TCR CDR3. TCRdb fed the multiplex PCR reads into MiXCR, producing one record per CDR3 protein. There are approximately 410,000 distinct CDR3 sequences in the sample; approximately 15% occur only once, and approximately 13% lies in the top ten. Ten or more counts support this clonotype. This receptor was taken from a man younger than 30 with Graves' ophthalmopathy. The sequenced sample was blood.

The CDR3 here is CSASASGGETQYF. In DNA form, the CDR3 reads TGCAGTGCTTCGGCGAGCGGGGGGGAGACCCAGTACTTC. J is TRBJ2-5 and V is TRBV20-1; 9 positions agree with TRBD2. The germline CDR1 and CDR2 sequences are DFQATT and SNEGSKA (reference sequence). Trimming removed 5 bases from V and 5 bases from J; junction bases left unmatched: 6. CDR3 length: 13 amino acids.